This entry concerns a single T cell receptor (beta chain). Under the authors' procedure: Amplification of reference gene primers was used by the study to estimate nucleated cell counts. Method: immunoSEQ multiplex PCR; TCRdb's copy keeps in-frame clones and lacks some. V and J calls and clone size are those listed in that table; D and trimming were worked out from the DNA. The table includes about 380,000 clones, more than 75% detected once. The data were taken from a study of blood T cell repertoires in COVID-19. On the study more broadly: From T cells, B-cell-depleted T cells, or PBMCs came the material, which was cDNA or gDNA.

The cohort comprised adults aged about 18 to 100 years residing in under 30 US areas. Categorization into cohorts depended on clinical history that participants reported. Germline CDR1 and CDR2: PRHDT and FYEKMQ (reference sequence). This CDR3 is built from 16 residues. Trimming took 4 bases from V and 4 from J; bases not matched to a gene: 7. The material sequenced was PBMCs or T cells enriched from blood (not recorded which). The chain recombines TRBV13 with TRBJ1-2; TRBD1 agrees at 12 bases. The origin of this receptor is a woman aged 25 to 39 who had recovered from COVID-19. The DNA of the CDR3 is TGTGCCAGCAGCTCTACCGGGACAGGGGGCTTCTATGGCTACACCTTC. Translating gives CASSSTGTGGFYGYTF.